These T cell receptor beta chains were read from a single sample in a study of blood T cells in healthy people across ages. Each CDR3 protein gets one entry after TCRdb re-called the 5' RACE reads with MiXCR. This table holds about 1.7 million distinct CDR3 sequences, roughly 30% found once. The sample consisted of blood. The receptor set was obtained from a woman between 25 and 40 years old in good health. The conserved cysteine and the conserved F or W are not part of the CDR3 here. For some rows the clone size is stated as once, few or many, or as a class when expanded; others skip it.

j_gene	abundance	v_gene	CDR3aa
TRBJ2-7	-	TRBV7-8	ASSLLVGSEQY
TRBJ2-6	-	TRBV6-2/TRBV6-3	ASSRLYSGANVLT
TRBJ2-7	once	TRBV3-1	ASSRPRGVEQY
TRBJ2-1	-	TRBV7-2	ASSRRAGTSSYNEQF
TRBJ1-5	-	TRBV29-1	SAILQGYNQPQH
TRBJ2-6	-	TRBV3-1	ASSLKGANVRT
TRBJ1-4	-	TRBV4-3	ASSQDLGSANEKLF
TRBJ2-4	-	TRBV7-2	AGSTQGQIAKNIQY
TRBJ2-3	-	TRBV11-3	ASSGSAGGRPDTQY
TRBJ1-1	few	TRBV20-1	SARRAGLRTEAF
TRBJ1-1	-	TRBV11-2	ASSLSQGGVDF
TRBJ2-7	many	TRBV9	ASSVRDLEDPQY
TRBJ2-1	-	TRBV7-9	ASSPPRGRSYNERF
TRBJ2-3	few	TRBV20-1	SASTDFNTDTQY
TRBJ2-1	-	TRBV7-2	ASSLRTHNEQF
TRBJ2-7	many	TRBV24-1	ATSDYQDWY
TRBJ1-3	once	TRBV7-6	ASSLAPGRIY
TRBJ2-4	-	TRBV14	ASSQGTVWGKNIQY
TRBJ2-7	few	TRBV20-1	SARSRIRAYEQY
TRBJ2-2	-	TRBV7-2	ASSFSGTRGTGELF
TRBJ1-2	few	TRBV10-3	ATKDGDYGYT
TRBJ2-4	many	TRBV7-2	ASSPERLLAKNIQY
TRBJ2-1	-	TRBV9	ASSSRTSGPDEQF
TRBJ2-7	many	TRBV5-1	ASSSGTASSYEQY
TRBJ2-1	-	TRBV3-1	ASSQDSRPGGEQF
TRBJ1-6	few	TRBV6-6	ASTLGQRDNSPLH
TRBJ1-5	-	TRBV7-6	ASSLGGGLEPQH
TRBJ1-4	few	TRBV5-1	ASSLDSGGEKLF
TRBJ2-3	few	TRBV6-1	ASRANKGTSLGDTQY
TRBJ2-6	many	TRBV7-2	ASSFPGQGAPGANVLT
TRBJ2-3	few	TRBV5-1	ASSLATGQGSTDTQY
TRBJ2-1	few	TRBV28	ASSGQGKTNEQF
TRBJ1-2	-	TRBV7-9	ADGTGTGYT
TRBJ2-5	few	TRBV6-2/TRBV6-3	ASIGASGGGRETQY
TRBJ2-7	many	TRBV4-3	ASSHSGQGEGEQY
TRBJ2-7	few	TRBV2	ASGQFTYEQY
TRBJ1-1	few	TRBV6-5	ASRFSGNAF
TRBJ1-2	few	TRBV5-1	ASSVESSWAGTGNYGYT
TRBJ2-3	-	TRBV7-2	ASSSLAYGPGLSDTQY
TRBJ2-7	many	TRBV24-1	ATSDGSAYEQY
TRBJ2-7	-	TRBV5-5	ASSLASKGLSSYEQY
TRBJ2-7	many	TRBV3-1	ASSERDRGLYEQY
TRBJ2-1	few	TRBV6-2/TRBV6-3	ASSYSRPGGYNEQF
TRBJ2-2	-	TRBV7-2	ASSLRAAGNTGELF
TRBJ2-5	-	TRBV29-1	SAQWGVETQY
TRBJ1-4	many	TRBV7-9	ASSGAGRADEKLF
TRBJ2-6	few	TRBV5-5	ASSLATGPGANVLT
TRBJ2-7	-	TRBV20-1	SAPRTTGTYEQY
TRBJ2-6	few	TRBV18	ASSPRTGESGANVLT
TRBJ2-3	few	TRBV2	ASSELADTQY
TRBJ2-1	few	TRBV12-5	ASGLVQGGSYNEQF
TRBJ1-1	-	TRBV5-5	ASSLAFGTEAF
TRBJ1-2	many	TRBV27	ASSLSGGTASILGGYT
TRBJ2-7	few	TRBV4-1	ASTKASEAVPYEQY
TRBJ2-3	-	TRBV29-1	SIGTSGTGTDTQY
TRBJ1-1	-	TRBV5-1	ASKRGVDRNTEAF
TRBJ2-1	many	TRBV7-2	ASSLMASKLNNEQF
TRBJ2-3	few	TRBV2	ASSEAGLDTQY
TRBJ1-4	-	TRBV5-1	ASRKGQENEKLF
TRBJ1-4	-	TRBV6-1	ASSADRGGKKLF